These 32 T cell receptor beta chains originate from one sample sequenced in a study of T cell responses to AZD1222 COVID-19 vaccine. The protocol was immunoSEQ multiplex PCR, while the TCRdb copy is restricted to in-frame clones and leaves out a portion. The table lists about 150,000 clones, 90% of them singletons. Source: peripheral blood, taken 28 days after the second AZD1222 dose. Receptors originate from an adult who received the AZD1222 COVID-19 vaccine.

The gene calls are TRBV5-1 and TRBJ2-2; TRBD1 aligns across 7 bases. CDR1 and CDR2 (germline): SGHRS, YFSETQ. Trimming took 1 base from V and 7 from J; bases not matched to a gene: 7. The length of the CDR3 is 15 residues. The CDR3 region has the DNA TGCGCCAGCAGCTTGACCCAGGGGGTTGGCGGGGAGCTGTTTTTT. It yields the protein CASSLTQGVGGELFF.

The CDR3 DNA follows: TGTGCCACCAGTGATTCCGCTCGGACTAGCGGGAGAATCTATGAGCAGTTCTTC. The encoded protein is CATSDSARTSGRIYEQFF. The gene calls are TRBV24-1 and TRBJ2-1; 13 bases line up with TRBD2. With V trimmed by 2 bases and J by 8 bases, 11 bases remained unmatched. CDR1 is KGHDR, CDR2 SFDVKD, per germline. CDR3 length: 18 residues.

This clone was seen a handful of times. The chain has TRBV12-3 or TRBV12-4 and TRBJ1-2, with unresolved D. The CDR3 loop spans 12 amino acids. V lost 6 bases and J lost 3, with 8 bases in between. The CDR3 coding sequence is TGTGCCAGCAGCCGCGATTACTATGGCTACACCTTC. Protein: CASSRDYYGYTF.

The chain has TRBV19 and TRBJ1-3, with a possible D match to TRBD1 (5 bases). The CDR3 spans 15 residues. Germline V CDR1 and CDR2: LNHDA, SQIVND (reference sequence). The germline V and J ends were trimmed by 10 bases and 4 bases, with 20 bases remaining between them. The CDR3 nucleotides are TGTGCCACCACCTACGGGGGGGTGTCAGGAAACACCATATATTTT. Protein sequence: CATTYGGVSGNTIYF.

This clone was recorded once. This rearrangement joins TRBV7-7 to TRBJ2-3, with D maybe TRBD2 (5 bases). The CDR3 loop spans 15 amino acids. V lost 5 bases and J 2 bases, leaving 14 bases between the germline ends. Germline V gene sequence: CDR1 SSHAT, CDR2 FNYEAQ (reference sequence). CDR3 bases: TGTGCCAGCAGCACTAGTCGGGATTCCACAGATACGCAGTATTTT. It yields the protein CASSTSRDSTDTQYF. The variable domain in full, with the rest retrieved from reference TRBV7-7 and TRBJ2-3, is GAGVSQSPRYKVTKRGQDVTLRCDPISSHATLYWYQQALGQGPEFLTYFNYEAQPDKSGLPSDRFSAERPEGSISTLTIQRTEQRDSAMYRCASSTSRDSTDTQYFGPGTRLTVL.

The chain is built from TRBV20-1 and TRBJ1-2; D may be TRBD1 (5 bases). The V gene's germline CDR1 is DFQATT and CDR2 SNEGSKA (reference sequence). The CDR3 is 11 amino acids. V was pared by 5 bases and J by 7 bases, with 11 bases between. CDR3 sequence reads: CSAGIGGGYTF. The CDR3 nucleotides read TGCAGTGCTGGGATTGGGGGTGGCTACACCTTC.

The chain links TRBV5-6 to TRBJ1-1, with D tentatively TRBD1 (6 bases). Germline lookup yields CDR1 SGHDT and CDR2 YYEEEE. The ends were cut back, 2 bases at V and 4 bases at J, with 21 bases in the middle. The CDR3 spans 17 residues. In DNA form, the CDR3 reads TGTGCCAGCAGCTTCTACTTGGGCACAGGGAGAAGCACTGAAGCTTTCTTT. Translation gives CASSFYLGTGRSTEAFF.

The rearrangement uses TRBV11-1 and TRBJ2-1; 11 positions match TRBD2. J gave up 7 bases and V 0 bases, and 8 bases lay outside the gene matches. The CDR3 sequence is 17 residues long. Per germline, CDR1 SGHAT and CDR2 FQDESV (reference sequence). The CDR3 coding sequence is TGTGCCAGCAGCTTAGCGGAGGCTAGCGGGGGGCTTAATGAGCAGTTCTTC. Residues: CASSLAEASGGLNEQFF.

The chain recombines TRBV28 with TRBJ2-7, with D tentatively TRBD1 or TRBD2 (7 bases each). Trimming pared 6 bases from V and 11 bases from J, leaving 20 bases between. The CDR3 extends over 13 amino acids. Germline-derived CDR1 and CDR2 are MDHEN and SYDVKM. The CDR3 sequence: CASSPPNRGGKYF. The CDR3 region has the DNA TGTGCCAGCAGCCCTCCTAACAGGGGAGGGAAGTACTTC.

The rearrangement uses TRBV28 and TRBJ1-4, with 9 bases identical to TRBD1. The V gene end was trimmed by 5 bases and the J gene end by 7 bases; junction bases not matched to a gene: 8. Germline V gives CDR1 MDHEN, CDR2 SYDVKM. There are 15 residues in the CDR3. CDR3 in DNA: TGTGCCAGCAGTCTAACAGGGGGCGCACTTGAAAAACTGTTTTTT. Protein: CASSLTGGALEKLFF.

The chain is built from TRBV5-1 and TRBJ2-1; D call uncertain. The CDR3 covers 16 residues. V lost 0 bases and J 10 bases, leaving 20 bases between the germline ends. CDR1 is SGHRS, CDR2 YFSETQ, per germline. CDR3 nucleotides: TGCGCCAGCAGCTTGGCCGACAAATCGGGTGCACCAGAGCAGTTCTTC. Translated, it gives CASSLADKSGAPEQFF.

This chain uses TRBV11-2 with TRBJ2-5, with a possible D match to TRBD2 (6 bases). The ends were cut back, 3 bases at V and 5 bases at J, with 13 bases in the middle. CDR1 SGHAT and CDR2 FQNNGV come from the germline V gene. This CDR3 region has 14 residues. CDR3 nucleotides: TGTGCCAGCAGCTTCGGAGGGTTAGGGGAGACCCAGTACTTC. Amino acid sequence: CASSFGGLGETQYF.

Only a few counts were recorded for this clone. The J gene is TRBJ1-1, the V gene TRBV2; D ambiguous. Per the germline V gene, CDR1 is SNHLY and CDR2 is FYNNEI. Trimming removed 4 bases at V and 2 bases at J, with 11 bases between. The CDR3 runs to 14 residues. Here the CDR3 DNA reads TGTGCCAGCAGTGTTGAGGCCAGAAACACTGAAGCTTTCTTT. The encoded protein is CASSVEARNTEAFF.

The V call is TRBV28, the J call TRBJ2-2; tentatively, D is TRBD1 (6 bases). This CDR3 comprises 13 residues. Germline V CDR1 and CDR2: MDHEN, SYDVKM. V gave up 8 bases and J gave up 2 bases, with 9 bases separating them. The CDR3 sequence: CASYRANTGELFF. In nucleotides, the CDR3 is TGTGCCAGCTACAGGGCAAACACCGGGGAGCTGTTTTTT.

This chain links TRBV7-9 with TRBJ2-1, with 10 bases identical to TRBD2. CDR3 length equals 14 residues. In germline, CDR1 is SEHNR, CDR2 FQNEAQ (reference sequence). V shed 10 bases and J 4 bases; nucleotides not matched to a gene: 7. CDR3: CANEAGGAYNEQFF. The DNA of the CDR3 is TGTGCCAACGAAGCGGGAGGGGCTTACAATGAGCAGTTCTTC.

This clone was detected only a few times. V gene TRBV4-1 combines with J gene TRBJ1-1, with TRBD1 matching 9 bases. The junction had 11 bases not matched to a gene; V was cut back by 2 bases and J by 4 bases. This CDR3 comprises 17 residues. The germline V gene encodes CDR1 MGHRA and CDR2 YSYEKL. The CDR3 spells CASSQSPGGQGSTEAFF. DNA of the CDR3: TGCGCCAGCAGCCAAAGTCCCGGAGGACAGGGGAGCACTGAAGCTTTCTTT.

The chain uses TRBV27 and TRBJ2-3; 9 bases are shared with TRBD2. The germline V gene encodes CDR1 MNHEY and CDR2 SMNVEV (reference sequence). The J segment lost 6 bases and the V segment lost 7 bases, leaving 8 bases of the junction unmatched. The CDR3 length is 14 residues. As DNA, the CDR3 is TGTGCCAGCACTCGTATAGCGGGAGCGGATACGCAGTATTTT. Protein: CASTRIAGADTQYF.

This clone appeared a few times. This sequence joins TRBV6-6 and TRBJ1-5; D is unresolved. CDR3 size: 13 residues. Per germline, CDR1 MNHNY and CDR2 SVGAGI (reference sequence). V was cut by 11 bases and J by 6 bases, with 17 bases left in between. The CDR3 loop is CASSHNPSQPQHF. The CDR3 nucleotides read TGTGCCTCAAGTCACAATCCCAGTCAGCCCCAGCATTTT.

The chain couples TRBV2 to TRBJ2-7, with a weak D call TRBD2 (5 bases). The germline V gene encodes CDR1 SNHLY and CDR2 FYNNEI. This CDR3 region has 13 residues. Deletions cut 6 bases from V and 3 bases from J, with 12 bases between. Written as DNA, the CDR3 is TGTGCCAGCAGAGTGGACGGGAACTACGAGCAGTACTTC. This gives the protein CASRVDGNYEQYF.

This chain's CDR3 is CAWSVKGQDNSPLHF. In DNA, the CDR3 is TGTGCCTGGAGTGTAAAGGGTCAGGATAATTCACCCCTCCACTTT. The V and J genes are TRBV30 and TRBJ1-6; D not certain. The CDR3 length is 15 residues. CDR1 is GTSNPN and CDR2 is SVGIG in the germline V gene (reference sequence). Trimming took off 0 bases at V and 5 bases at J, with 11 bases between the two ends.

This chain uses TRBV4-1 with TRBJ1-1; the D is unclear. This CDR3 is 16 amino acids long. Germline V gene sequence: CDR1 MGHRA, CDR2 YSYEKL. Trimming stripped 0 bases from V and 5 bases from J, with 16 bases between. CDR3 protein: CASSQDSGRVRTEAFF. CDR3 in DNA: TGCGCCAGCAGCCAAGATTCGGGAAGGGTTAGGACTGAAGCTTTCTTT.

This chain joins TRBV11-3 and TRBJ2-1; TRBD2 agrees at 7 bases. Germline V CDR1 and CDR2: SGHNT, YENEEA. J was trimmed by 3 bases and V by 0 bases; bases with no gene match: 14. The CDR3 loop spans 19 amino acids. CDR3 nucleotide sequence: TGTGCCAGCAGCTTAGAAAGGGAGGGGTATTCCGGTCGCTACAATGAGCAGTTCTTC. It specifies CASSLEREGYSGRYNEQFF.

This chain's CDR3 is CASRDSGKGNTEAFF. CDR3 DNA sequence: TGTGCCAGTAGGGATTCGGGGAAAGGGAACACTGAAGCTTTCTTT. The rearrangement links TRBV19 to TRBJ1-1; no firm D call. The CDR3 covers 15 residues. The V end was cut by 6 bases, the J end by 1 base, with 15 bases between. Germline-derived CDR1 and CDR2 are LNHDA and SQIVND (reference sequence).

DNA of the CDR3: TGTGCCAGCAGCTTGGGCGGGTCGGGCTCCTACAATGAGCAGTTCTTC. Protein sequence: CASSLGGSGSYNEQFF. The chain recombines TRBV7-2 with TRBJ2-1; maybe TRBD2 (5 bases). The length of the CDR3 is 16 residues. The germline V and J ends were trimmed by 3 bases and 0 bases, with 12 bases remaining between them. The germline gives CDR1 SGHTA, CDR2 FQGNSA.

CDR3: CASSYPGTTNEQFF. In nucleotides, the CDR3 is TGTGCCAGTAGCTACCCCGGGACTACAAATGAGCAGTTCTTC. The chain recombines TRBV19 with TRBJ2-1, with 7 nucleotides matching TRBD2. Germline values: CDR1 LNHDA, CDR2 SQIVND (reference sequence). V gave up 6 bases and J gave up 7 bases; unmatched junction bases: 9. The CDR3 has 14 residues.

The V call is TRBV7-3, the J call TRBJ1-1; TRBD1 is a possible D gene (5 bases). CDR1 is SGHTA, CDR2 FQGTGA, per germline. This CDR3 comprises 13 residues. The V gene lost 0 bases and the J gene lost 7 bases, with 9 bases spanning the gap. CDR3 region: CASSLTNQGEAFF. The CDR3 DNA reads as TGTGCCAGCAGCTTAACGAACCAGGGTGAAGCTTTCTTT.

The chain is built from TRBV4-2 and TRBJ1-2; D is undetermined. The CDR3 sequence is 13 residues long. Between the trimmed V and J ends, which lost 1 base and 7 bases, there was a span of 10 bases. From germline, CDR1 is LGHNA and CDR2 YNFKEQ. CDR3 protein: CASSQGLSVGYTF. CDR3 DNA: TGTGCCAGCAGCCAAGGTCTGTCCGTTGGCTACACCTTC.

This CDR3 is CASSIGTSGRTGNEQFF. CDR3 DNA sequence: TGTGCCAGCAGCATTGGGACTAGCGGGAGAACCGGCAATGAGCAGTTCTTC. V usage is TRBV7-2 and J usage is TRBJ2-1; 14 bases align to TRBD2. The CDR3 runs to 17 residues. Trimming took 5 bases from V and 6 from J; bases not matched to a gene: 9. Germline lookup yields CDR1 SGHTA and CDR2 FQGNSA.

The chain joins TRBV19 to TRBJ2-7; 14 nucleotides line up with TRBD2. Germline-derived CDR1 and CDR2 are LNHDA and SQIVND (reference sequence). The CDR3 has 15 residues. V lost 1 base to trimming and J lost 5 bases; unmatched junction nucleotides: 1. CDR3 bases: TGTGCCAGTAGTATAGGGACTAGCGGGAGGAACGAGCAGTACTTC. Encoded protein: CASSIGTSGRNEQYF.

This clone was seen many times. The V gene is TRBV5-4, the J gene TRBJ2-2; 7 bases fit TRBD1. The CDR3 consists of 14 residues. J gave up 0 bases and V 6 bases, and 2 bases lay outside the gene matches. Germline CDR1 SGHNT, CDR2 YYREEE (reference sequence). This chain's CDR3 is CASMGQPNTGELFF. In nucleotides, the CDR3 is TGTGCCAGCATGGGACAGCCGAACACCGGGGAGCTGTTTTTT.

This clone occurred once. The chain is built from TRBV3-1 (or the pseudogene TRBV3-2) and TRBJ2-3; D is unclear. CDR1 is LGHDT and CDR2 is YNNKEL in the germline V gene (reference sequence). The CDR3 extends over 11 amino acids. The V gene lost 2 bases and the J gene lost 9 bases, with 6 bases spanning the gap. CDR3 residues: CASSQNPTQYF. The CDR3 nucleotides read TGTGCCAGCAGCCAAAATCCCACGCAGTATTTT.

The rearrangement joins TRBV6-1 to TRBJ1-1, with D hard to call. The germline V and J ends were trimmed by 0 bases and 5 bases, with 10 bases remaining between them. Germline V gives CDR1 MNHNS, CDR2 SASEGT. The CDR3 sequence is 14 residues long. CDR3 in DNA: TGTGCCAGCAGTGAAGCGCTTCAAGGGACTGAAGCTTTCTTT. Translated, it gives CASSEALQGTEAFF.